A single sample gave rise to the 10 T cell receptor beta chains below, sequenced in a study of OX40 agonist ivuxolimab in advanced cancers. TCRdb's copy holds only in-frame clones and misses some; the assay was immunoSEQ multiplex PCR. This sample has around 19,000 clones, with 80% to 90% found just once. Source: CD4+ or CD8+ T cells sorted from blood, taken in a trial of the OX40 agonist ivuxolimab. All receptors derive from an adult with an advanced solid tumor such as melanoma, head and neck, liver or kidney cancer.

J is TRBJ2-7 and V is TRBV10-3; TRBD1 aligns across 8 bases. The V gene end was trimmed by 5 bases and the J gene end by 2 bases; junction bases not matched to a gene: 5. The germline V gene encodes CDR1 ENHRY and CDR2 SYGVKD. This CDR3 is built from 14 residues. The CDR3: CAISPTGVTYEQYF. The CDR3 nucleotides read TGTGCCATCAGTCCGACAGGGGTAACCTACGAGCAGTACTTC.

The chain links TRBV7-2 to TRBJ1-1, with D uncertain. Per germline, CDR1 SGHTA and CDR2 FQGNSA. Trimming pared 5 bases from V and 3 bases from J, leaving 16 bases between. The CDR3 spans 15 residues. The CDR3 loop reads CASSPSIVGYTEAFF. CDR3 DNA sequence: TGTGCCAGCAGCCCCTCCATCGTTGGATACACTGAAGCTTTCTTT.

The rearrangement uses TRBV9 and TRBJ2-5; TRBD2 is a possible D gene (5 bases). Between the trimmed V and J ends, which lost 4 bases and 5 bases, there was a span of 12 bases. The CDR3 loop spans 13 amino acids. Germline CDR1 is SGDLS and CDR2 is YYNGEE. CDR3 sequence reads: CASSFSPGETQYF. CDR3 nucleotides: TGTGCCAGCAGCTTTTCACCGGGGGAGACCCAGTACTTC.

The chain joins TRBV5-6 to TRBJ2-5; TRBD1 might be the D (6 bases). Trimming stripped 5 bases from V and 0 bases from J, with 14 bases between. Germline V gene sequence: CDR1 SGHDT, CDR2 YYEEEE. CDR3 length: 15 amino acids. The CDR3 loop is CASRLDRGYQETQYF. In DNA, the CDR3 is TGTGCCAGCAGACTGGACAGAGGCTACCAAGAGACCCAGTACTTC.

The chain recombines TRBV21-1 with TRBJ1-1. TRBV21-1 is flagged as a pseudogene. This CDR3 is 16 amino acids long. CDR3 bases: TGTGCCAGCAGAACCGGCTTATACACAATTCGCACTGAAGCTTTCTTT. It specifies CASRTGLYTIRTEAFF.

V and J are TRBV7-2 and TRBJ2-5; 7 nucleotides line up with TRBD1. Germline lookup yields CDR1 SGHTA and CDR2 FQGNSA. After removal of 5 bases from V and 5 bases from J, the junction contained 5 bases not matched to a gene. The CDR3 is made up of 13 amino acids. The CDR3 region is CASSRGQTETQYF. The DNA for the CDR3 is TGTGCCAGCAGCAGGGGACAGACGGAGACCCAGTACTTC.

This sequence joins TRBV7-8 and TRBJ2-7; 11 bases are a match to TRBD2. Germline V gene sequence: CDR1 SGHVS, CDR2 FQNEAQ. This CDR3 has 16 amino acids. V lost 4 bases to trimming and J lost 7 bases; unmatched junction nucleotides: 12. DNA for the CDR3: TGTGCCAGCAGCTCGCTCTCTAGCGGGAGGTTTTGGGAGCAGTACTTC. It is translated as CASSSLSSGRFWEQYF.

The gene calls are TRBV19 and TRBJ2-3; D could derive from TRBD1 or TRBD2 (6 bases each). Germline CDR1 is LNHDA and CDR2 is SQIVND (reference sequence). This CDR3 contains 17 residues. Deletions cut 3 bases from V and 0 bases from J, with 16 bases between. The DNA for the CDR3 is TGTGCCAGTAGTATCCCTAGGGGGGTAGGTAGCACAGATACGCAGTATTTT. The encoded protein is CASSIPRGVGSTDTQYF.

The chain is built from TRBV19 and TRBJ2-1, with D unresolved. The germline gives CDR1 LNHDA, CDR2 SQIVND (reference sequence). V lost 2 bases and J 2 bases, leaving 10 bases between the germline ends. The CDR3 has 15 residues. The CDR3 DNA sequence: TGTGCCAGTAGTATACCCATAGCCACCTACAATGAGCAGTTCTTC. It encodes CASSIPIATYNEQFF.

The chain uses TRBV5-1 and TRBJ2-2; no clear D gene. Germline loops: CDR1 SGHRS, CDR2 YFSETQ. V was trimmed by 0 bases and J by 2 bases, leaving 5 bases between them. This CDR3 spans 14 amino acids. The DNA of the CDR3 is TGCGCCAGCAGCTTGGACGGAAACACCGGGGAGCTGTTTTTT. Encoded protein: CASSLDGNTGELFF. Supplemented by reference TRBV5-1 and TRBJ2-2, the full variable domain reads KAGVTQTPRYLIKTRGQQVTLSCSPISGHRSVSWYQQTPGQGLQFLFEYFSETQRNKGNFPGRFSGRQFSNSRSEMNVSTLELGDSALYLCASSLDGNTGELFFGEGSRLTVL.